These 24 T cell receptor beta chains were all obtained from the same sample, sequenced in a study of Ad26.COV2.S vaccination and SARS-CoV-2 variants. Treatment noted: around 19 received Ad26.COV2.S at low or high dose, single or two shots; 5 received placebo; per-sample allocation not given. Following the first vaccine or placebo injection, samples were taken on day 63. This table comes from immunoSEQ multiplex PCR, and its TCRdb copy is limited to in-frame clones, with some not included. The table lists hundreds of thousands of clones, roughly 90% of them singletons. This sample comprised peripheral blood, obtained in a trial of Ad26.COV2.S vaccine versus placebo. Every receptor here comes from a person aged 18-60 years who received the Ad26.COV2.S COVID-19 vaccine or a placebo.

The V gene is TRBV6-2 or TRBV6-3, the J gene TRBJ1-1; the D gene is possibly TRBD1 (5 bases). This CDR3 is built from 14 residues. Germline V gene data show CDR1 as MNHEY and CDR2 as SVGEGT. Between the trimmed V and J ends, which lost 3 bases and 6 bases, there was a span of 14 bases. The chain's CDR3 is CASSYRDLLAEAFF. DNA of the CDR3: TGTGCCAGCAGTTATCGGGACCTCTTAGCTGAAGCTTTCTTT.

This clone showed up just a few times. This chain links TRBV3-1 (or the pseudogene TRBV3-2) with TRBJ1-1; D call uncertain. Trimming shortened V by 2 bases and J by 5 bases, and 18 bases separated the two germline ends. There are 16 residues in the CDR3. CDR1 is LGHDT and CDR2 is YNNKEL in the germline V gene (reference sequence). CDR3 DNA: TGTGCCAGCAGCCAATCCGACCGTGGTCGGGAGACTGAAGCTTTCTTT. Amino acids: CASSQSDRGRETEAFF.

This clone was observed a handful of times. Written as DNA, the CDR3 is TGTGCCAGTCTCCCGGGACTTTTCAAGGGGGGCTACACCTTC. This sequence encodes CASLPGLFKGGYTF. The rearrangement links TRBV19 to TRBJ1-2, with TRBD1 as a possible D gene (5 bases). V lost 8 bases and J 8 bases, leaving 21 bases between the germline ends. The CDR3 sequence is 14 residues long. The germline V gene encodes CDR1 LNHDA and CDR2 SQIVND (reference sequence).

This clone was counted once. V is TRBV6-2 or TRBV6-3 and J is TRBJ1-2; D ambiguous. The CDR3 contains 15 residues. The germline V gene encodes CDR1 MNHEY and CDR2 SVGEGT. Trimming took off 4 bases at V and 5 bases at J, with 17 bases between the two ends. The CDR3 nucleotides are TGTGCCAGCAGTTCAGGATGGACCGCCGTTTATGGCTACACCTTC. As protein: CASSSGWTAVYGYTF.

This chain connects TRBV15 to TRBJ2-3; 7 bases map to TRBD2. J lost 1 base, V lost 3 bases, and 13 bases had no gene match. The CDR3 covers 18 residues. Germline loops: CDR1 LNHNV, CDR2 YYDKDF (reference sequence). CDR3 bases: TGTGCCACCAGCAGCAGGTTGGGAGGGCCCCCACGCACAGATACGCAGTATTTT. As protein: CATSSRLGGPPRTDTQYF.

This chain's CDR3 is CASSHLRGQGRDTQYF. CDR3 nucleotide sequence: TGCGCCAGCAGCCACCTTAGGGGACAGGGGAGAGATACGCAGTATTTT. This sequence joins TRBV4-3 and TRBJ2-3, with 10 bases matching TRBD1. Germline assignment: CDR1 LGHNA and CDR2 YSLEER. The CDR3 totals 16 residues. With V trimmed by 3 bases and J by 5 bases, 8 bases remained unmatched.

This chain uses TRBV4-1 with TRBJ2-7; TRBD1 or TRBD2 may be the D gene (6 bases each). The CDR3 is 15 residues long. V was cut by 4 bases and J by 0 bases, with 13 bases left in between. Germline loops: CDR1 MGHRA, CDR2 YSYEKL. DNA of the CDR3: TGCGCCAGCAGCCTAACGGGGGCGGACTCCTACGAGCAGTACTTC. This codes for CASSLTGADSYEQYF.

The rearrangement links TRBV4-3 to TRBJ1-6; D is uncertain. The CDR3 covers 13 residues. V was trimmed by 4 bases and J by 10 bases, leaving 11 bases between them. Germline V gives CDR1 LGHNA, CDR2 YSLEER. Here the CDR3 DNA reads TGCGCCAGCAGCCTGGCCCAGGCCTCACCCCTCCACTTT. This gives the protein CASSLAQASPLHF.

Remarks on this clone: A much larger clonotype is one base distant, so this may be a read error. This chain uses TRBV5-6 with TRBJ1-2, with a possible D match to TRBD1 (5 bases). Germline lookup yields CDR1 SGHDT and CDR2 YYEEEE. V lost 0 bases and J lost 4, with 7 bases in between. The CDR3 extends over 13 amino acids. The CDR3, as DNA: TGTGCCAGCAGCTTGGGACAGAGCTATGGCTACACCTTC. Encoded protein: CASSLGQSYGYTF. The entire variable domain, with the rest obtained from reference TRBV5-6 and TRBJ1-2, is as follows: DAGVTQSPTHLIKTRGQQVTLRCSPKSGHDTVSWYQQALGQGPQFIFQYYEEEERQRGNFPDRFSGHQFPNYSSELNVNALLLGDSALYLCASSLGQSYGYTFGSGTRLTVV.

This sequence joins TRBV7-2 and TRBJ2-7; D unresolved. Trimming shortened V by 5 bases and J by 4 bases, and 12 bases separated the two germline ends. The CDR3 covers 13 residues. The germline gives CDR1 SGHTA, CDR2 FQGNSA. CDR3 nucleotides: TGTGCCAGCAGCCCCCCGGTCGGGTACGAGCAGTACTTC. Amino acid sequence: CASSPPVGYEQYF.

This CDR3 reads CAISDEGTSNEKLFF. The CDR3 region has the DNA TGTGCCATCAGTGACGAGGGGACATCTAATGAAAAACTGTTTTTT. The V and J genes are TRBV10-3 and TRBJ1-4; D might be TRBD1 (6 bases). V lost 3 bases and J lost 3, with 11 bases in between. CDR1 is ENHRY and CDR2 is SYGVKD in the germline V gene. The CDR3 totals 15 residues.

CDR3 DNA sequence: TGTGCCAGCAGCTTGGGCGGCGGGAGAGGTTCCTACAATGAGCAGTTCTTC. It encodes CASSLGGGRGSYNEQFF. The chain uses TRBV7-2 and TRBJ2-1; 7 bases agree with TRBD2. The germline CDR1 and CDR2 sequences are SGHTA and FQGNSA. This CDR3 comprises 17 residues. The junction had 9 bases not matched to a gene; V was cut back by 3 bases and J by 1 base. The full variable domain, with the rest looked up from reference TRBV7-2 and TRBJ2-1, is GAGVSQSPSNKVTEKGKDVELRCDPISGHTALYWYRQSLGQGLEFLIYFQGNSAPDKSGLPSDRFSAERTGGSVSTLTIQRTQQEDSAVYLCASSLGGGRGSYNEQFFGPGTRLTVL.

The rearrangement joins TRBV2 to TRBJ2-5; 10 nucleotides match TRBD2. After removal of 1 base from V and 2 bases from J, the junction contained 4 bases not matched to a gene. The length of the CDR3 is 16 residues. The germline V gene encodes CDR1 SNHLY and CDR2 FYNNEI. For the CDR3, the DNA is TGTGCCAGCAGTGAAGGGAGCGGGGGGGCTCAAGAGACCCAGTACTTC. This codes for CASSEGSGGAQETQYF.

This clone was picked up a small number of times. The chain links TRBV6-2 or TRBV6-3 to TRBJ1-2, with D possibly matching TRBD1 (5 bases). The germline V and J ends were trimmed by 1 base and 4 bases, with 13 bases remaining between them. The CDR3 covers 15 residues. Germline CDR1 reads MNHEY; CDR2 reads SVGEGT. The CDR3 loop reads CASSYFGGPTYGYTF. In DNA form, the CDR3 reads TGTGCCAGCAGTTACTTTGGGGGACCCACCTATGGCTACACCTTC.

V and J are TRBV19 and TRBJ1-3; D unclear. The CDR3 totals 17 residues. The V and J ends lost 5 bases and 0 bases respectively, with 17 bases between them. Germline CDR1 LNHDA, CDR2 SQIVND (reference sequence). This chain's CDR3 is CASSPRSAPGSGNTIYF. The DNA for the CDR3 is TGTGCCAGTAGTCCTCGATCAGCACCCGGCTCTGGAAACACCATATATTTT.

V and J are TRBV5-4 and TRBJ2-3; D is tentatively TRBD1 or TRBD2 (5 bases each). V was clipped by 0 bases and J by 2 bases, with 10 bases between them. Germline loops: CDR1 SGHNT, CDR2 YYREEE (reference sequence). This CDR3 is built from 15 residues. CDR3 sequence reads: CASSLEGTDTDTQYF. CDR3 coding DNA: TGTGCCAGCAGCTTGGAGGGGACCGACACAGATACGCAGTATTTT.

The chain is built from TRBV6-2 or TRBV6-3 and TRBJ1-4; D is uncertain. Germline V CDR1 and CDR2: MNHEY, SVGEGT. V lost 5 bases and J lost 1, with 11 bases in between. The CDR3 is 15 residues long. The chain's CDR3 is CASSLLGGTNEKLFF. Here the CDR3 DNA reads TGTGCCAGCAGTCTTTTAGGCGGAACTAATGAAAAACTGTTTTTT.

CDR3 in DNA: TGTGCCAGTAGACGGACACAATCCCTCCAAGAGACCCAGTACTTC. Translation: CASRRTQSLQETQYF. The chain employs TRBV19 and TRBJ2-5; perhaps TRBD1 as D (5 bases). The CDR3 sequence is 15 residues long. V shed 6 bases and J shed 1 base, with 15 bases lying between them. Germline V gene data show CDR1 as LNHDA and CDR2 as SQIVND (reference sequence). Full variable domain (rest looked up from reference TRBV19 and TRBJ2-5): DGGITQSPKYLFRKEGQNVTLSCEQNLNHDAMYWYRQDPGQGLRLIYYSQIVNDFQKGDIAEGYSVSREKKESFPLTVTSAQKNPTAFYLCASRRTQSLQETQYFGPGTRLLVL.

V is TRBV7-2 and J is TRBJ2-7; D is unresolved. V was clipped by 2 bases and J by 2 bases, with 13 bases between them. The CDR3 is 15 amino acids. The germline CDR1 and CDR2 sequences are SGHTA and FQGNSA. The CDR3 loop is CASSLSPGLTYEQYF. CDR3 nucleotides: TGTGCCAGCAGCTTATCACCGGGCCTCACCTACGAGCAGTACTTC.

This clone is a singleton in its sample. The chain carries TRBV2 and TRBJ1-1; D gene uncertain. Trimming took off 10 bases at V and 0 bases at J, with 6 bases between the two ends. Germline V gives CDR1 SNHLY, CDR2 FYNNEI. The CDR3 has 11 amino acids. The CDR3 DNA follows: TGTGCCACTTCCATGAACACTGAAGCTTTCTTT. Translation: CATSMNTEAFF.

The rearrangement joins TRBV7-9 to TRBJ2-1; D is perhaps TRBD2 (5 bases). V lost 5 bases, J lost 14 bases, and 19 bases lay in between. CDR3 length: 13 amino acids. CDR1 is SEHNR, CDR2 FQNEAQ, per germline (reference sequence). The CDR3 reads CASSASLEVREFF. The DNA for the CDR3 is TGTGCCAGCAGCGCCTCACTAGAGGTGAGAGAGTTCTTC. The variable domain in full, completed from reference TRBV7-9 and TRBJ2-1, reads DTGVSQNPRHKITKRGQNVTFRCDPISEHNRLYWYRQTLGQGPEFLTYFQNEAQLEKSRLLSDRFSAERPKGSFSTLEIQRTEQGDSAMYLCASSASLEVREFFGPGTRLTVL.

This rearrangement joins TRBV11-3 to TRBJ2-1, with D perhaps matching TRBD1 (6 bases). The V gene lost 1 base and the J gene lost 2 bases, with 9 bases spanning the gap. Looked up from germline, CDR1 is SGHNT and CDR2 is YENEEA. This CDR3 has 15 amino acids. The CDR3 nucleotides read TGTGCCAGCAGCTTAGCCGGGACAACCTACAATGAGCAGTTCTTC. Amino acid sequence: CASSLAGTTYNEQFF.

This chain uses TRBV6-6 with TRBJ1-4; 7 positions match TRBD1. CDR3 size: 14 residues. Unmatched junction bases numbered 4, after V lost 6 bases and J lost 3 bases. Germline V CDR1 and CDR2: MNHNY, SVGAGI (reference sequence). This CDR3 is CASSTGQPNEKLFF. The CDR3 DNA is TGTGCCAGCAGCACGGGACAGCCTAATGAAAAACTGTTTTTT.

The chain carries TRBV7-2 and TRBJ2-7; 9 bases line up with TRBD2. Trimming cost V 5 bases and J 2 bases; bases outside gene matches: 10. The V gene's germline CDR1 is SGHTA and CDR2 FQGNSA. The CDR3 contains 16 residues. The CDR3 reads CASSPGASGTPYEQYF. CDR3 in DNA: TGTGCCAGCAGCCCCGGGGCTAGCGGGACACCCTACGAGCAGTACTTC. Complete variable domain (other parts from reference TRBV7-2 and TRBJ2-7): GAGVSQSPSNKVTEKGKDVELRCDPISGHTALYWYRQSLGQGLEFLIYFQGNSAPDKSGLPSDRFSAERTGGSVSTLTIQRTQQEDSAVYLCASSPGASGTPYEQYFGPGTRLTVT.